This T cell receptor (beta chain) was captured by sequencing in a study of radiotherapy plus CTLA-4 blockade in lung cancer. To note about this clone: Other nucleotide sequences from this sample produce the same CDR3.

TCRdb's table, derived via immunoSEQ multiplex PCR, lists solely in-frame clones and lacks some. The profile shows some 78,000 clones, around 87% of them singletons. V shed 2 bases and J shed 4 bases, with 9 bases lying between them. Germline loops: CDR1 MNHEY, CDR2 SMNVEV (reference sequence). CDR3 size: 14 residues. Material: peripheral blood, obtained from a patient treated with radiotherapy plus ipilimumab. This clonotype originated in a human donor with non-small cell lung cancer who had stable disease on radiotherapy plus ipilimumab. The chain uses TRBV27 and TRBJ1-5; tentatively, D is TRBD1 (6 bases). The CDR3 reads CASSLRGLNQPQHF. The CDR3 DNA reads TGTGCCAGCAGTTTACGGGGGCTGAATCAGCCCCAGCATTTT.